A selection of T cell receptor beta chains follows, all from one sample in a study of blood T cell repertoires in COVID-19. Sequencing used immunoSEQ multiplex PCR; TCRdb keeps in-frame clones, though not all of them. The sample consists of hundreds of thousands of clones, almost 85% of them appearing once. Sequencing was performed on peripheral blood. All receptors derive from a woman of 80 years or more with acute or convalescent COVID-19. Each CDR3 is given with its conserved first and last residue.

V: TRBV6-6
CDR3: CASSYSGRGDSPLHF

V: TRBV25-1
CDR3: CASTSGGTPYNEQFF

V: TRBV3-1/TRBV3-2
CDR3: CASSQDRGGRNEKLFF

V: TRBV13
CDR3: CASRSRGGQGEQFF

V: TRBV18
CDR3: CASSLGPTGESNQPQHF

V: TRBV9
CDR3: CASSVTRLNTEAFF

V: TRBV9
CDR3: CASSVAVNTGELFF

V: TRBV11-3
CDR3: CASSYSSSNNEQFF

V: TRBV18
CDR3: CASSPSGAETQYF

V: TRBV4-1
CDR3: CASSQTPSGGVVEQFF

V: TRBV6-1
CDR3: CASSDVWGETRADTQYF

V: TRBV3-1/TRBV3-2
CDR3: CASSTRLGLAGRQANTGELFF

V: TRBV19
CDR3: CASTTGEGNQPQHF

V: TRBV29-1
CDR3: CSVDPRGGSNEQFF

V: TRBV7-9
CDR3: CASSLARPVREDGYTF

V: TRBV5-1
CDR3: CASSLDSYGYTF

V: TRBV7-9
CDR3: CASSLGTGRGGMNTEAFF

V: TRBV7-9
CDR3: CASSFGGATEKLFF

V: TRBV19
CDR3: CASSLRLAGGQETQYF

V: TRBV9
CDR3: CASSATGYTEAFF

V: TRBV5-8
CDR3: CASSHQGNQPQHF

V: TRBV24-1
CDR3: CATSDPSGMNTGELFF

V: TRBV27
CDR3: CASSSPTGGYYNEQFF

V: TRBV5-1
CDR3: CASSLSGTGYSGYTF

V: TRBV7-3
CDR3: CASSKGEVGNEQFF

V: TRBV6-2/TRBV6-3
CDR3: CASSYSIRELAGGPRETQYF

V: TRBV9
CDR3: CASSQGAGRADTQYF

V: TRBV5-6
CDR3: CASSWMGTGNQPQHF

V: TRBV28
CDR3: CASFPAGGPHTEAFF

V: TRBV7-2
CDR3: CASSLWLGGGTDTQYF

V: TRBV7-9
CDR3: CASSFGGNNEQFF

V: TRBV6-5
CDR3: CASSYRDRGTGELFF

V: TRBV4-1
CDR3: CASSQRRGLAPTDTQYF

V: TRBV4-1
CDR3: CASSQTTGLNTEAFF

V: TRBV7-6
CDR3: CASSPWGVLTSYEQYF

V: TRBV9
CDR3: CASSVFGADTQYF

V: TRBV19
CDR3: CASSPASGTFYEQYF

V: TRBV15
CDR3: CATSSHDRGIEAFF

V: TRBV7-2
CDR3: CASSLEFWGDGYTF